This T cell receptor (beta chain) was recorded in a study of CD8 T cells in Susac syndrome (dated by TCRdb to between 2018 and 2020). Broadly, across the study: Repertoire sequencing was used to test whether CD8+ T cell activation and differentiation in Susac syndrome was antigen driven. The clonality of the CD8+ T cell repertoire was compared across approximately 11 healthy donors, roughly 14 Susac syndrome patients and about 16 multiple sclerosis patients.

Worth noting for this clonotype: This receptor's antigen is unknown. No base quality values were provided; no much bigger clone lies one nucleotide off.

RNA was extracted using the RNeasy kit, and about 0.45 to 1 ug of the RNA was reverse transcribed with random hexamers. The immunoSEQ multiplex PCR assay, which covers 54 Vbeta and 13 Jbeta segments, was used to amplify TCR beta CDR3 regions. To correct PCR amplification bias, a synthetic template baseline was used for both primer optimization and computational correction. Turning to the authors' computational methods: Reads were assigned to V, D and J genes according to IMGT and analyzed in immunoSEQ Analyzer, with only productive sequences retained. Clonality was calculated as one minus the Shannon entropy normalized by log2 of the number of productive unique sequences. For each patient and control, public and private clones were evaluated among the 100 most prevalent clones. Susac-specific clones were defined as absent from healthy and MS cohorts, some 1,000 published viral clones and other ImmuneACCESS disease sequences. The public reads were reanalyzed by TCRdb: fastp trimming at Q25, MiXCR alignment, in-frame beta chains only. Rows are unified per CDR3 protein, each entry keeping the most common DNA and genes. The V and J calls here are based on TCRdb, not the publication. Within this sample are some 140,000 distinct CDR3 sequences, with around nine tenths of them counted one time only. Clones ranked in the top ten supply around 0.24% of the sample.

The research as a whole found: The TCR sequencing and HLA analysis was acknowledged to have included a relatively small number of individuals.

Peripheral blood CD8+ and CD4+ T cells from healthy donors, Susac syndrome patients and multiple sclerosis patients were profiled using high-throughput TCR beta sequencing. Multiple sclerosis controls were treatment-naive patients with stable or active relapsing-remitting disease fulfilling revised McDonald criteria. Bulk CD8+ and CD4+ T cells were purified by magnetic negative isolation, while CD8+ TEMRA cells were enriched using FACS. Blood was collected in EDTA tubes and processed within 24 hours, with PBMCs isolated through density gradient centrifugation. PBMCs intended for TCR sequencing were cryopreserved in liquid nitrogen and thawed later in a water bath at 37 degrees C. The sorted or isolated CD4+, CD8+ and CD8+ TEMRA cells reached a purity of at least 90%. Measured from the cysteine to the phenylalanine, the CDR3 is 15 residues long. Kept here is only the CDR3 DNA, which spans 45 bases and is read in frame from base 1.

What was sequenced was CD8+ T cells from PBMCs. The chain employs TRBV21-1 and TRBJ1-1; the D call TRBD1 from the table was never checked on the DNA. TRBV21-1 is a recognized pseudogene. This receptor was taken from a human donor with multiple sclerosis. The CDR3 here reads CASSAKGARGTEAFF. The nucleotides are TGTGCCAGCAGCGCCAAGGGGGCTAGGGGCACTGAAGCTTTCTTT.